These 12 T cell receptor beta chains were all obtained from the same sample, sequenced in a study of blood T cell repertoires in COVID-19. Sequencing was performed with immunoSEQ multiplex PCR; in TCRdb, only in-frame clones are kept and a portion is missing. Of about 530,000 clones in the sample, 70% to 90% were seen once. The sequenced sample consisted of peripheral blood. Receptors were obtained from a woman aged 45-59 years with COVID-19, enrolled during active disease.

V and J are TRBV5-1 and TRBJ2-3; no reliable D call. V was cut by 6 bases and J by 2 bases, with 10 bases left in between. Looked up from germline, CDR1 is SGHRS and CDR2 is YFSETQ. This CDR3 has 13 amino acids. The CDR3 nucleotides are TGCGCCAGCACCAAGGAGTACACAGATACGCAGTATTTT. It yields the protein CASTKEYTDTQYF.

The chain links TRBV2 to TRBJ1-1; no clear D. The CDR3 runs to 11 residues. Per germline, CDR1 SNHLY and CDR2 FYNNEI. Trimming left V 6 bases short and J 6 bases short, with 8 bases between. CDR3 protein: CASREMAEAFF. Written as DNA, the CDR3 is TGTGCCAGCAGGGAGATGGCTGAAGCTTTCTTT.

In the case of this clone: Different DNA sequences within this sample yield the same CDR3. This chain links TRBV24-1 with TRBJ1-2, with a weak D call TRBD1 (6 bases). This CDR3 spans 13 amino acids. Trimming shortened V by 4 bases and J by 8 bases, and 13 bases separated the two germline ends. Germline CDR1 and CDR2: KGHDR and SFDVKD. The CDR3 sequence: CATSDRSGGGYTF. The CDR3 DNA reads as TGTGCCACCAGTGACCGGAGCGGGGGCGGCTACACCTTC.

This sequence joins TRBV5-1 and TRBJ1-1, with D possibly TRBD1 on 6 matching bases. Germline V gives CDR1 SGHRS, CDR2 YFSETQ. The V and J ends lost 4 bases and 4 bases respectively, with 14 bases between them. CDR3 length: 14 amino acids. CDR3 nucleotides: TGCGCCAGCAGCCCGGACAGTTTGGGCACTGAAGCTTTCTTT. It is translated as CASSPDSLGTEAFF.

This clone appeared a single time. The chain joins TRBV3-1 (or the pseudogene TRBV3-2) to TRBJ2-6; D not resolved. Germline V gene lookup returns CDR1 LGHDT and CDR2 YNNKEL (reference sequence). Trimming shortened V by 1 base and J by 3 bases, and 7 bases separated the two germline ends. This CDR3 is built from 15 residues. The CDR3 DNA sequence: TGTGCCAGCAGCCAAGGAACAGATGGGGCCAACGTCCTGACTTTC. It encodes CASSQGTDGANVLTF.

The chain carries TRBV7-8 and TRBJ2-6; D possibly corresponds to TRBD2 (5 bases). Trimming left V 8 bases short and J 1 base short, with 9 bases between. Germline V lookup: CDR1 SGHVS, CDR2 FQNEAQ. This CDR3 has 14 amino acids. CDR3 nucleotide sequence: TGTGCCAGCGGGGAGAGATCTGGGGCCAACGTCCTGACTTTC. Its translation: CASGERSGANVLTF.

V is TRBV24-1 and J is TRBJ2-2, with TRBD1 as a possible D gene (7 bases). The germline V and J ends were trimmed by 9 bases and 2 bases, with 12 bases remaining between them. The CDR3 extends over 14 amino acids. CDR1 is KGHDR, CDR2 SFDVKD, per germline. The chain's CDR3 is CATAGQTNTGELFF. The DNA for the CDR3 is TGTGCCACCGCGGGACAGACAAACACCGGGGAGCTGTTTTTT.

This chain joins TRBV6-5 and TRBJ2-2; tentatively, D is TRBD1 (5 bases). Trimming left V 8 bases short and J 4 bases short, with 11 bases between. Germline loops: CDR1 MNHEY, CDR2 SVGAGI. The CDR3 consists of 13 residues. CDR3 residues: CASGRGSTGELFF. The CDR3, as DNA: TGTGCCAGCGGAAGGGGTAGCACCGGGGAGCTGTTTTTT.

For the CDR3, the DNA is TGTGCCAGCAGATACAGGGGACCAACTTACAATGAGCAGTTCTTC. Its translation: CASRYRGPTYNEQFF. V usage is TRBV27 and J usage is TRBJ2-1, with TRBD1 matching 7 bases. Looked up from germline, CDR1 is MNHEY and CDR2 is SMNVEV (reference sequence). The CDR3 is 15 residues long. J was trimmed by 4 bases and V by 6 bases; bases with no gene match: 9.

This clone occurred once. The chain's CDR3 is CASRFTGVAYRGGRAFF. For the CDR3, the DNA is TGTGCCAGCAGATTTACAGGGGTGGCATACAGGGGAGGTAGGGCTTTCTTT. This chain uses TRBV11-2 with TRBJ1-1, with 7 bases fitting TRBD1. This CDR3 region has 17 residues. From germline, CDR1 is SGHAT and CDR2 FQNNGV. J lost 11 bases, V lost 6 bases, and 24 bases had no gene match. Complete variable domain (other parts from reference TRBV11-2 and TRBJ1-1): EAGVAQSPRYKIIEKRQSVAFWCNPISGHATLYWYQQILGQGPKLLIQFQNNGVVDDSQLPKDRFSAERLKGVDSTLKIQPAKLEDSAVYLCASRFTGVAYRGGRAFFGQGTRLTVV.

The rearrangement joins TRBV7-3 to TRBJ1-1; the match to TRBD1 covers 9 bases. The V and J ends lost 3 bases and 6 bases, in that order; junction bases with no gene match: 8. Germline V CDR1 and CDR2: SGHTA, FQGTGA. The CDR3 is 15 amino acids. In DNA form, the CDR3 reads TGTGCCAGCAGCTTGAAGACAGGGGGAGACTCTGAAGCTTTCTTT. It codes for CASSLKTGGDSEAFF.

This clone appeared once. J is TRBJ1-1 and V is TRBV6-5; D might be TRBD1 (5 bases). There are 15 residues in the CDR3. Trimming took 5 bases from V and 4 from J, leaving 17 bases between them. From germline, CDR1 is MNHEY and CDR2 SVGAGI. The CDR3 DNA follows: TGTGCCAGCAGTCTAGGGGCTACAAGGGGCACTGAAGCTTTCTTT. Its protein product is CASSLGATRGTEAFF.